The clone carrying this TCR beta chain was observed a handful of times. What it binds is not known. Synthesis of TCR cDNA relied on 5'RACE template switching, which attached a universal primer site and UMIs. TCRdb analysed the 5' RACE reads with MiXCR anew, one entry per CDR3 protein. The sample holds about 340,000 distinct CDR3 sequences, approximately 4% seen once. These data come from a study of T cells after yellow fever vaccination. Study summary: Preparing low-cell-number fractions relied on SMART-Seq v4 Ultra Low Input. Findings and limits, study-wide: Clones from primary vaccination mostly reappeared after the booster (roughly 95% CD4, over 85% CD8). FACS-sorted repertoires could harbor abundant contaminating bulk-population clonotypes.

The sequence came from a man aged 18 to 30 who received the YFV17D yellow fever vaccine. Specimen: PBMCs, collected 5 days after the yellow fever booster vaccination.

In DNA form, the CDR3 reads TGTGCCAGCAGTTTAGAGTCGACAGCTTTCTTT. This sequence encodes CASSLESTAFF. The chain couples TRBV12-3 or TRBV12-4 to TRBJ1-1, with D unresolved. The CDR3 runs 11 residues. The germline V and J ends were trimmed by 1 base and 10 bases, with 7 bases remaining between them.